This TCR beta chain was sequenced in a study of blood T cell repertoires in COVID-19 (dated by TCRdb to between 2020 and 2021). Regarding the complete study: Collaborator samples came from the United States, Italy and Spain and covered acute and convalescent phases of COVID-19. The prospective study material was composed of cDNA or gDNA derived from T cells, B-cell-depleted T cells, or PBMCs. Deeply sampled blood TCRbeta repertoires from subjects exposed to, actively infected with, or recovered from COVID-19 were included in the dataset. The repertoires were released in a freely available public database intended as a resource for research on the immune response to SARS-CoV-2. The samples were drawn from two sources: the first 160 participants of the ongoing ImmuneRACE study, and over 950 subjects contributed by 6 global collaborators. Sample metadata almost always included a de-identified subject ID, COVID-19 status, age in years and sex. Where available, HLA class I and class II types were taken from metadata supplied by the sample provider and were not determined by assay-based typing.

TCRbeta CDR3 regions were amplified from genomic DNA by means of the immunoSEQ Assay, a bias-controlled multiplex PCR. From the authors' description of their analysis: Within the assay, amplification of reference gene primers was used to estimate how many nucleated cells each sample contained. To quantify the absolute abundance of each unique TCRbeta CDR3 rearrangement, sequence reads were collapsed and filtered. For each sample, productive Simpson clonality was calculated by taking the square root of Simpson's diversity index across productive rearrangements. The table comes from immuneACCESS by way of TCRdb, which keeps in-frame sequences with V and J called. Part of the clones is missing from these tables; in studies checked, under half for an unresolved V gene and the rest for unknown reasons. That table furnishes V, J and clone size, whereas the DNA furnished D and trimming. The sample table lists around 100,000 clones, 85% to 95% of them with a count of one. Of the sample, approximately 5.4% falls within the top ten clones.

Trimming removed 5 bases from V and 4 bases from J; the gene matches leave 10 bases unexplained. Sequences SNHLY (CDR1) and FYNNEI (CDR2) are obtained from the germline V gene. Reading from cysteine to phenylalanine, the CDR3 counts 15 amino acids. Only CDR3 DNA remains: 45 bases, in frame from the first base. Of note for this clone: The antigen it binds to is not known. Base qualities were left out, and no much larger clone turns up one base away.

The investigation overall reported the following: The amount of clinical and demographic metadata varied by source and participant and was provided uncurated.

Whole blood was collected in K2EDTA tubes by collaborating institutions according to the institutions' own protocols. Collaborator samples were shipped for TCRbeta analysis as frozen whole blood, isolated PBMCs, or DNA extracted from either sample type. The sequenced sample was peripheral blood. The sequence came from a man in his forties or fifties with active COVID-19. This chain is built from TRBV2 and TRBJ2-5; 7 central bases correspond to TRBD2. The CDR3 in this case is CASSSGLVSSETQYF. The nucleotide sequence reads as follows: TGTGCCAGCAGTAGCGGACTAGTCTCTTCAGAGACCCAGTACTTC.